One and the same sample provided the 3 T cell receptor beta chains below, sequenced in a study of memory CD4+ T cells and cytomegalovirus serostatus. Only in-frame clones appear in the TCRdb table, and some are missing; sequencing was by immunoSEQ multiplex PCR. The sample gives about 41,000 clones, about four fifths of which show up once; about 0.79% is in the top ten. Single viable CD3+CD4+CD8-CD45RO+ cells were sorted as the memory CD4+ T cells. Sequenced input: memory CD4+ T cells from blood. These receptors were obtained from an adult in good health and CMV-seronegative.

V is TRBV6-5 and J is TRBJ1-2; tentatively, D is TRBD1 (5 bases). The CDR3 consists of 12 residues. V was trimmed by 6 bases and J by 4 bases, leaving 9 bases between them. Per the germline V gene, CDR1 is MNHEY and CDR2 is SVGAGI. The CDR3 loop reads CASSQDSYGYTF. As DNA, the CDR3 is TGTGCCAGCAGCCAAGACAGCTATGGCTACACCTTC.

This chain connects TRBV7-2 to TRBJ1-3; unclear D gene. V was shortened by 2 bases and J by 0 bases, with 8 bases between the two germline ends. This CDR3 has 15 residues. Germline CDR1 and CDR2: SGHTA and FQGNSA. The CDR3 DNA reads as TGTGCCAGCAGCTTAACCTCTATCTCTGGAAACACCATATATTTT. Translated: CASSLTSISGNTIYF. The variable domain in full, completed from reference TRBV7-2 and TRBJ1-3, reads GAGVSQSPSNKVTEKGKDVELRCDPISGHTALYWYRQSLGQGLEFLIYFQGNSAPDKSGLPSDRFSAERTGGSVSTLTIQRTQQEDSAVYLCASSLTSISGNTIYFGEGSWLTVV.

The chain carries TRBV5-1 and TRBJ2-3; 7 bases agree with TRBD1. Trimming removed 0 bases from V and 5 bases from J; junction bases left unmatched: 18. The CDR3 sequence is 19 residues long. From germline, CDR1 is SGHRS and CDR2 YFSETQ. The CDR3 region has the DNA TGCGCCAGCAGCTTGGACTTGGGTATGCGGACAGGAAGGGGAGATACGCAGTATTTT. Translating gives CASSLDLGMRTGRGDTQYF.